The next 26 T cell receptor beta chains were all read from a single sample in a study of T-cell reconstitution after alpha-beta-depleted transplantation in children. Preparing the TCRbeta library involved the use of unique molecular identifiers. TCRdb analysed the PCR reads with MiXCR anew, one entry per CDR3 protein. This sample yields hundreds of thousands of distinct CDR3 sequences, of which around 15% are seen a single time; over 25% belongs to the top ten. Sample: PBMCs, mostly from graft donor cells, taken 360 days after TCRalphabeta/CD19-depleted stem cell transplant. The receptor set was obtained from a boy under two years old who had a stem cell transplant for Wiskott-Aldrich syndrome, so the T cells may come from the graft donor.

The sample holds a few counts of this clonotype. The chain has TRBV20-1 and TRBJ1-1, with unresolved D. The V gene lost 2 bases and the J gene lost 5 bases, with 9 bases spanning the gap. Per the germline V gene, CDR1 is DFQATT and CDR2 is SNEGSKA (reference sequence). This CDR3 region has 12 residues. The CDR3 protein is CSARNPGTEAFF. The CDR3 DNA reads TGCAGTGCTAGAAACCCTGGAACTGAAGCTTTCTTT.

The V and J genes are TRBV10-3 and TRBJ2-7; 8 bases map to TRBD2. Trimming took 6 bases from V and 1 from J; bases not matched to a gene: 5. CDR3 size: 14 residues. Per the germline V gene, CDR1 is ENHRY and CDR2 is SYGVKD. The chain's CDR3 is CAISIAGLSYEQYF. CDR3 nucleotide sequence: TGTGCCATCAGCATAGCGGGACTTTCCTACGAGCAGTACTTC.

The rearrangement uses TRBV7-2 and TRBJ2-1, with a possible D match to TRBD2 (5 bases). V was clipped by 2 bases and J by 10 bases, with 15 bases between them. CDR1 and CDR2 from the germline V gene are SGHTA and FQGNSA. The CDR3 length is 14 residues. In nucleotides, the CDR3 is TGTGCCAGCAGCTTAATCCGTGGGAGAGGAGAGCAGTTCTTC. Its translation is CASSLIRGRGEQFF.

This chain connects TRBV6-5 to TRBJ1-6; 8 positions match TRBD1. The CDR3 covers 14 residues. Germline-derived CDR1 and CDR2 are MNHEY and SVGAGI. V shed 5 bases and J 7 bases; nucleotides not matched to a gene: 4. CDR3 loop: CASSLRGPNSPLHF. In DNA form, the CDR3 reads TGTGCCAGCAGTCTCAGGGGGCCCAATTCACCCCTCCACTTT.

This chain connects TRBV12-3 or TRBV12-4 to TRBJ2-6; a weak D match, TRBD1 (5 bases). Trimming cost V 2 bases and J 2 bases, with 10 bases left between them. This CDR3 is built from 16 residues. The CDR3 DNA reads TGTGCCAGCAGTTTACCAGGGTACCCTGGGGCCAACGTCCTGACTTTC. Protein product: CASSLPGYPGANVLTF.

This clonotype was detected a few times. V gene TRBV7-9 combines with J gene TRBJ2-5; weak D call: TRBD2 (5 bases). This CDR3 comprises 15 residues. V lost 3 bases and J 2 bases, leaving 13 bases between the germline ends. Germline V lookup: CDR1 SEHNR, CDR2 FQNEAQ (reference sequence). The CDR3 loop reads CASSLDWMLQETQYF. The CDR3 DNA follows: TGTGCCAGCAGCTTGGACTGGATGTTACAAGAGACCCAGTACTTC.

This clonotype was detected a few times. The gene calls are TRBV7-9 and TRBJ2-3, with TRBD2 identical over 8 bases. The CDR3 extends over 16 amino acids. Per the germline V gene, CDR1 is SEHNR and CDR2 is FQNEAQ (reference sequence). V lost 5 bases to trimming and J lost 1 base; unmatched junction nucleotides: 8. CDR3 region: CASSPGASGRTDTQYF. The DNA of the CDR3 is TGTGCCAGCAGCCCCGGTGCTAGCGGGCGCACAGATACGCAGTATTTT.

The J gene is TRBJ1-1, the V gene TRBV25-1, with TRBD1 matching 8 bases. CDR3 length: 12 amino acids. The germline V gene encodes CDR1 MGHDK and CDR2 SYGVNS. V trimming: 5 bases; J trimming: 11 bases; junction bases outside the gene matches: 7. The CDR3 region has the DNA TGTGCCAGCAGTTTCAGGGGGCGACAGGCTTTCTTT. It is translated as CASSFRGRQAFF. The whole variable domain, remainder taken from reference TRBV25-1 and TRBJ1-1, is EADIYQTPRYLVIGTGKKITLECSQTMGHDKMYWYQQDPGMELHLIHYSYGVNSTEKGDLSSESTVSRIRTEHFPLTLESARPSHTSQYLCASSFRGRQAFFGQGTRLTVV.

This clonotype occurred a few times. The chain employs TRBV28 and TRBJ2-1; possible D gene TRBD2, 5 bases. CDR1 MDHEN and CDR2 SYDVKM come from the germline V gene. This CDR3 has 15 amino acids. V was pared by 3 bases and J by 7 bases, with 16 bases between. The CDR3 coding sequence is TGTGCCAGCAGTTTGAGAGAAAGGCGGAGGAATGAGCAGTTCTTC. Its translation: CASSLRERRRNEQFF.

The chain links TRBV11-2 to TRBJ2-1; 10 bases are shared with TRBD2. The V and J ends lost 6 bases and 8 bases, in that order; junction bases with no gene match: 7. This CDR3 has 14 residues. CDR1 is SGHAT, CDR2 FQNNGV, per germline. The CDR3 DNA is TGTGCCAGCAGATCACTAGCGGGATCCTATGAGCAGTTCTTC. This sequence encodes CASRSLAGSYEQFF.

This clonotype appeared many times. DNA of the CDR3: TGTGCCAGCAGCCTGGGGGGAAAGACCCAGTACTTC. Residues: CASSLGGKTQYF. This chain joins TRBV7-9 and TRBJ2-5; D possibly corresponds to TRBD2 (6 bases). V was shortened by 5 bases and J by 6 bases, with 10 bases between the two germline ends. The CDR3 consists of 12 residues. Germline CDR1 and CDR2: SEHNR and FQNEAQ (reference sequence).

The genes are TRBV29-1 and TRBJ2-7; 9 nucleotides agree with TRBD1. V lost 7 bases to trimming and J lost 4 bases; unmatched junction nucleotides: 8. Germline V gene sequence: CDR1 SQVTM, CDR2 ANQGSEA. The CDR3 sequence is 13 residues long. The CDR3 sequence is CSAGTGSAYEQYF. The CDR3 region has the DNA TGCAGCGCTGGGACAGGGTCTGCATACGAGCAGTACTTC.

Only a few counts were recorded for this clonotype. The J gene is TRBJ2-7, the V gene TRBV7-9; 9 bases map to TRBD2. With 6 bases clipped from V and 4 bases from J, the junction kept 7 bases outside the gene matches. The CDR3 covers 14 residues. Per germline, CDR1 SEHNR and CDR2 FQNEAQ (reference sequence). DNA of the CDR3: TGTGCCAGCAGAGGAGGGCTAGCGGGGTACGAGCAGTACTTC. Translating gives CASRGGLAGYEQYF.

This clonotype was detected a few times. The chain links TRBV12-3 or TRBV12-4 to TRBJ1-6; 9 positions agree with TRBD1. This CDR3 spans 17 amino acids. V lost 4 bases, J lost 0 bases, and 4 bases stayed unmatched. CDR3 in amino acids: CASSSGTGFSYNSPLHF. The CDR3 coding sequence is TGTGCCAGCAGTTCCGGGACAGGGTTCTCCTATAATTCACCCCTCCACTTT.

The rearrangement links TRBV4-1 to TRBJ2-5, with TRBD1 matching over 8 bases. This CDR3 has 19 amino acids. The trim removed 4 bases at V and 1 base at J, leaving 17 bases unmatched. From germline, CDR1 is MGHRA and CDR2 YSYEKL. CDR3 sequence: CASSPIRRLGQDFQETQYF. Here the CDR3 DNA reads TGCGCCAGCAGCCCGATCAGAAGATTGGGACAGGATTTCCAAGAGACCCAGTACTTC.

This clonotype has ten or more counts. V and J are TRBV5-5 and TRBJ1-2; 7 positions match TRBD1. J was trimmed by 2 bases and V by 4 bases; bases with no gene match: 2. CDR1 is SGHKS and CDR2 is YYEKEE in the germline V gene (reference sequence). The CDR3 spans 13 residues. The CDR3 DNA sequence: TGTGCCAGCAGCCCGACAGGGAACTATGGCTACACCTTC. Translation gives CASSPTGNYGYTF.

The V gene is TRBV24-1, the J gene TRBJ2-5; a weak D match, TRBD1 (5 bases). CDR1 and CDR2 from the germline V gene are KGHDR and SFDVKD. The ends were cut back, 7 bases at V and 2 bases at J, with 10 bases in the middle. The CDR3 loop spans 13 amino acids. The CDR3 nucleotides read TGTGCCACCAGGCCAGCAGGGCAAGAGACCCAGTACTTC. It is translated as CATRPAGQETQYF.

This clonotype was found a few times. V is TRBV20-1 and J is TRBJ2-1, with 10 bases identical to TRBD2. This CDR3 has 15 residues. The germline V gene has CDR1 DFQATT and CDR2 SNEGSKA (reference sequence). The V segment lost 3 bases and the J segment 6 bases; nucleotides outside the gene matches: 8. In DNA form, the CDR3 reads TGCAGTGCTAGCCGAAGCAGCGGGAGGGCCAATGAGCAGTTCTTC. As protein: CSASRSSGRANEQFF.

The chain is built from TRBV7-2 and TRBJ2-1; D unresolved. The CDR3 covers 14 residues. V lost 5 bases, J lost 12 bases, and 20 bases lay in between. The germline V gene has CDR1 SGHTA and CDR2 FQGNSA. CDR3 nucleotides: TGTGCCAGCAGCCTAATATCCCTAGGAATTGGGCAGTTCTTC. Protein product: CASSLISLGIGQFF.

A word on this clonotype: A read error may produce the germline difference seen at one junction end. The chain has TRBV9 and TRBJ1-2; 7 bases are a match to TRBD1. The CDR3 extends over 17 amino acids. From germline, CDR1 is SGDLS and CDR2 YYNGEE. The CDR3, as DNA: TGTACCAGCAGCGAGTGGGGGACAGCCCATGGTAACTATGGCTACACCTTC. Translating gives CTSSEWGTAHGNYGYTF.

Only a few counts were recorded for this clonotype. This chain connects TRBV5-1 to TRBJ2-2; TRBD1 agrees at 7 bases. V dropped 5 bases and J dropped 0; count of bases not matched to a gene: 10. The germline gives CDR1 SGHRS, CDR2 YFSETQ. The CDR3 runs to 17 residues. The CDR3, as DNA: TGCGCCAGCAGACGCCGGGACAGCCCTTCGAACACCGGGGAGCTGTTTTTT. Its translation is CASRRRDSPSNTGELFF.

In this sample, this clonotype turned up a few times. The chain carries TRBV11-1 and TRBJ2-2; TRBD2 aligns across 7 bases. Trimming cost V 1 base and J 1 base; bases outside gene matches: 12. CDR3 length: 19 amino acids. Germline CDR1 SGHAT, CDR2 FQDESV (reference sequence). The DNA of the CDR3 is TGTGCCAGCAGCTTAGGGCTGGGTAGCGGGTCCTTGAACACCGGGGAGCTGTTTTTT. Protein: CASSLGLGSGSLNTGELFF.

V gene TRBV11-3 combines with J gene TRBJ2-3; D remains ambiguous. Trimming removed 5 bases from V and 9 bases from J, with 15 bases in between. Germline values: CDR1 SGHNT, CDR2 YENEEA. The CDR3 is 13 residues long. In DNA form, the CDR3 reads TGTGCCAGCAGCCCGCCCGACACCTGGACGCAGTATTTT. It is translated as CASSPPDTWTQYF.

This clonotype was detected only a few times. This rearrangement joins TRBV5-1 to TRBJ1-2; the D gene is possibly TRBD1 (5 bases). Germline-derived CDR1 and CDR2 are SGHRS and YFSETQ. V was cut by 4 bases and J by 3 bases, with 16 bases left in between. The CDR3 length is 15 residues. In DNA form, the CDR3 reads TGCGCCAGCAGCCCCGACGGGGGAAGAGACTATGGCTACACCTTC. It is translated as CASSPDGGRDYGYTF.

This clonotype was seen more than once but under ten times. The CDR3 DNA is TGCAGCGTTGTATCAGGGCTGGGCACTGAAGCTTTCTTT. It specifies CSVVSGLGTEAFF. The chain is built from TRBV29-1 and TRBJ1-1; D is perhaps TRBD1 (5 bases). The CDR3 sequence is 13 residues long. Deletions cut 4 bases from V and 4 bases from J, with 13 bases between. Germline CDR1 and CDR2: SQVTM and ANQGSEA.

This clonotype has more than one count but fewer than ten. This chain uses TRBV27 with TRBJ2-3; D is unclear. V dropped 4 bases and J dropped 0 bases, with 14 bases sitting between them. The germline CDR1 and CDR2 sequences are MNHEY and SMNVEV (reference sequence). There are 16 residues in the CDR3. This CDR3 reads CASSSLRITSTDTQYF. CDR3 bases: TGTGCCAGCAGTTCGCTTAGGATCACTAGCACAGATACGCAGTATTTT.